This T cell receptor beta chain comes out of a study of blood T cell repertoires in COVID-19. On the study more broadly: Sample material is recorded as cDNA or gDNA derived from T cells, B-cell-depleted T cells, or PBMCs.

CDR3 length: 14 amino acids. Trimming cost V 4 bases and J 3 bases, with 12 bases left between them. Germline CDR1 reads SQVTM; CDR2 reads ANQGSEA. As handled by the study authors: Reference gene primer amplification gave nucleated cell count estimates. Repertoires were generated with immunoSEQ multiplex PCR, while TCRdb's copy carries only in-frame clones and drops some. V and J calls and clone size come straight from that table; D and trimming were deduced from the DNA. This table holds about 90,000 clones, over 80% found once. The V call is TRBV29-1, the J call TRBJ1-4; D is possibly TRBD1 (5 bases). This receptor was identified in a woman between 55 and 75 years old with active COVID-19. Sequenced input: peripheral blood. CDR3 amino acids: CSVGGGGANEKLFF. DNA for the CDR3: TGCAGCGTTGGTGGCGGGGGGGCTAATGAAAAACTGTTTTTT.